These 10 T cell receptor beta chains were sequenced from one sample in a study of blood T cell repertoires in COVID-19. The method was immunoSEQ multiplex PCR; TCRdb's version includes in-frame clones alone and lacks a portion of them. Among around 93,000 clones, 88% were seen once, and the ten largest hold 11%. Sequencing was carried out using peripheral blood. The receptor source for this set is a man at least 80 years old with acute or convalescent COVID-19.

The rearrangement uses TRBV27 and TRBJ1-5; D unresolved. Germline V gene data show CDR1 as MNHEY and CDR2 as SMNVEV (reference sequence). The CDR3 extends over 13 amino acids. Trimming shortened V by 2 bases and J by 5 bases, and 7 bases separated the two germline ends. The CDR3 reads CASSLREDQPQHF. Written as DNA, the CDR3 is TGTGCCAGCAGTTTAAGAGAGGATCAGCCCCAGCATTTT.

The V gene is TRBV7-6, the J gene TRBJ1-2; D ambiguous. V dropped 5 bases and J dropped 6 bases, with 10 bases sitting between them. Germline lookup yields CDR1 SGHVS and CDR2 FNYEAQ. CDR3 length: 12 residues. CDR3 nucleotides: TGTGCCAGCAGCCCAGTAGCCGATGGCTACACCTTC. It codes for CASSPVADGYTF.

The rearrangement joins TRBV5-1 to TRBJ2-2, with D perhaps TRBD2 (5 bases). Germline loops: CDR1 SGHRS, CDR2 YFSETQ. The V end was cut by 0 bases, the J end by 7 bases, with 7 bases between. The CDR3 runs to 13 residues. CDR3 DNA sequence: TGCGCCAGCAGCTTGGCCGGACTCGGGGAGCTGTTTTTT. Translated, it gives CASSLAGLGELFF.

The V call is TRBV9, the J call TRBJ1-2, with 9 bases identical to TRBD1. CDR3 size: 15 residues. The germline V gene encodes CDR1 SGDLS and CDR2 YYNGEE. With 3 bases clipped from V and 3 bases from J, the junction kept 6 bases outside the gene matches. DNA for the CDR3: TGTGCCAGCAGCGAAGGACAGGGGATGTACTATGGCTACACCTTC. Protein product: CASSEGQGMYYGYTF.

The gene calls are TRBV3-1 (or the pseudogene TRBV3-2) and TRBJ1-3, with D perhaps matching TRBD1 (5 bases). The CDR3 covers 14 residues. V gave up 3 bases and J gave up 2 bases, with 8 bases separating them. In germline, CDR1 is LGHDT, CDR2 YNNKEL (reference sequence). The CDR3 region is CASSQTAPGNTIYF. The CDR3 bases are TGTGCCAGCAGCCAGACAGCGCCTGGAAACACCATATATTTT.

DNA for the CDR3: TGTGCCAGCAGCCCTAGTGTATCTAGCACAGATACGCAGTATTTT. It translates to CASSPSVSSTDTQYF. The chain links TRBV7-3 to TRBJ2-3; D call uncertain. The CDR3 has 15 amino acids. The V gene's germline CDR1 is SGHTA and CDR2 FQGTGA. The ends were cut back, 5 bases at V and 0 bases at J, with 12 bases in the middle.

The genes are TRBV7-3 and TRBJ2-7; 13 bases are a match to TRBD2. Losses at the gene ends were 1 base for V and 5 bases for J; bases not matched to a gene: 8. The CDR3 length is 17 residues. In germline, CDR1 is SGHTA, CDR2 FQGTGA. CDR3 in amino acids: CASSLKGRGTSGDEQYF. DNA of the CDR3: TGTGCCAGCAGCTTAAAGGGGCGTGGGACTAGCGGGGACGAGCAGTACTTC.

This sequence joins TRBV18 and TRBJ1-1, with 9 positions matching TRBD1. Trimming took 3 bases from V and 0 from J; bases not matched to a gene: 5. The germline V gene has CDR1 KGHSH and CDR2 LQKENI. This CDR3 is 16 amino acids long. The CDR3 loop reads CASSPFGQGMNTEAFF. Here the CDR3 DNA reads TGTGCCAGCTCACCCTTTGGACAGGGGATGAACACTGAAGCTTTCTTT.

CDR3 amino acids: CASSLVGTGLYEQYF. The CDR3 DNA reads TGTGCCAGCAGCTTGGTGGGGACAGGGTTGTACGAGCAGTACTTC. The chain couples TRBV5-4 to TRBJ2-7; 9 bases map to TRBD1. Germline assignment: CDR1 SGHNT and CDR2 YYREEE (reference sequence). V was clipped by 0 bases and J by 4 bases; unmatched bases: 5. This CDR3 contains 15 residues.

This rearrangement joins TRBV7-9 to TRBJ2-5; the D gene is possibly TRBD2 (5 bases). The CDR3 length is 12 residues. Germline V gives CDR1 SEHNR, CDR2 FQNEAQ (reference sequence). The V and J ends lost 2 bases and 14 bases respectively, with 15 bases between them. DNA for the CDR3: TGTGCCAGCAGCTTAAGCCCGGACGGGGAATACTTC. As protein: CASSLSPDGEYF.